The 25 T cell receptor beta chains reported below all come from one sample, sequenced in a study of beta chain features in type 1 diabetes. Reverse transcribing all isolated RNA meant expressed TCRB transcripts were sequenced. Here immunoSEQ multiplex PCR was the method, and the copy in TCRdb shows in-frame clones only, minus some. This sample has 680,000 or so clones, with roughly a sixth found just once. Specimen: naive CD4+ T cells from blood. The receptor source for this set is a man younger than 30 in good health.

This clone was detected only a few times. The rearrangement uses TRBV5-4 and TRBJ1-3, with a tentative D call TRBD1 (5 bases). The CDR3 runs to 17 residues. Germline CDR1 and CDR2: SGHNT and YYREEE (reference sequence). Trimming left V 4 bases short and J 0 bases short, with 17 bases between. CDR3 region: CASSIGRGSASGNTIYF. The CDR3 nucleotides read TGTGCCAGCAGCATTGGGAGGGGCTCGGCCTCTGGAAACACCATATATTTT.

The chain couples TRBV11-2 to TRBJ2-5, with D possibly being TRBD2 (6 bases). The DNA end lines up better with TRBJ2-7; the J call may be wrong. CDR3 length: 13 residues. Per the germline V gene, CDR1 is SGHAT and CDR2 is FQNNGV. CDR3 DNA: TGTGCCAGCTTCCGACTAGGGTCCTACGAGCAGTACTTC. Protein product: CASFRLGSYEQYF.

The rearrangement joins TRBV6-5 to TRBJ1-1; 8 nucleotides agree with TRBD1. This CDR3 is 14 amino acids long. Trimming cost V 6 bases and J 0 bases; bases outside gene matches: 3. Germline V gene lookup returns CDR1 MNHEY and CDR2 SVGAGI. The CDR3 nucleotides read TGTGCCAGCAGACGGGACAGGCTGAACACTGAAGCTTTCTTT. Translation: CASRRDRLNTEAFF.

This clone was seen only a few times. The V and J genes are TRBV18 and TRBJ2-7, with 10 bases lining up with TRBD1. The CDR3 consists of 16 residues. V shed 0 bases and J 5 bases; nucleotides not matched to a gene: 7. Germline V gene data show CDR1 as KGHSH and CDR2 as LQKENI. The CDR3 is CASSPPEGTGVDEQYF. In DNA, the CDR3 is TGTGCCAGCTCACCACCGGAAGGGACAGGGGTAGACGAGCAGTACTTC. The full variable domain, rest sourced from reference TRBV18 and TRBJ2-7, is NAGVMQNPRHLVRRRGQEARLRCSPMKGHSHVYWYRQLPEEGLKFMVYLQKENIIDESGMPKERFSAEFPKEGPSILRIQQVVRGDSAAYFCASSPPEGTGVDEQYFGPGTRLTVT.

The J gene is TRBJ2-7, the V gene TRBV29-1; the match to TRBD2 covers 9 bases. The CDR3 is made up of 14 amino acids. The V segment lost 7 bases and the J segment 2 bases; nucleotides outside the gene matches: 9. From germline, CDR1 is SQVTM and CDR2 ANQGSEA. CDR3 DNA sequence: TGCAGCGCGGCCGGGACTAGCAGTACCTACGAGCAGTACTTC. Encoded protein: CSAAGTSSTYEQYF.

The chain has TRBV18 and TRBJ2-1; 9 nucleotides agree with TRBD1. Trimming at V came to 4 bases and at J to 7 bases, leaving 8 bases not matched to a gene. The CDR3 extends over 15 amino acids. The germline gives CDR1 KGHSH, CDR2 LQKENI. The chain's CDR3 is CASSLRGQGGNEQFF. The CDR3 DNA reads as TGTGCCAGCTCACTTCGGGGACAGGGAGGAAATGAGCAGTTCTTC.

The gene calls are TRBV7-2 and TRBJ2-4; D uncertain. Germline-derived CDR1 and CDR2 are SGHTA and FQGNSA. V was cut by 3 bases and J by 5 bases, with 8 bases left in between. The CDR3 consists of 13 residues. CDR3: CASSLDVENIQYF. CDR3 DNA: TGTGCCAGCAGCTTGGACGTAGAAAACATTCAGTACTTC.

A few counts support this clone. The V and J genes are TRBV9 and TRBJ1-5; D gene ambiguous. Looked up from germline, CDR1 is SGDLS and CDR2 is YYNGEE. The CDR3 length is 14 residues. The V end lost 0 bases, the J end lost 7 bases, and 11 bases lay between the germline ends. The CDR3 protein is CASSVVGFGQPQHF. As DNA, the CDR3 is TGTGCCAGCAGCGTAGTAGGTTTTGGCCAGCCCCAGCATTTT.

V usage is TRBV19 and J usage is TRBJ2-5, with 7 bases matching TRBD1. V shed 3 bases and J 5 bases; nucleotides not matched to a gene: 6. CDR1 LNHDA and CDR2 SQIVND come from the germline V gene (reference sequence). This CDR3 is 14 amino acids long. CDR3 sequence: CASSITGVGETQYF. CDR3 coding DNA: TGTGCCAGTAGTATCACAGGGGTGGGGGAGACCCAGTACTTC. The whole variable domain, remainder taken from reference TRBV19 and TRBJ2-5, is DGGITQSPKYLFRKEGQNVTLSCEQNLNHDAMYWYRQDPGQGLRLIYYSQIVNDFQKGDIAEGYSVSREKKESFPLTVTSAQKNPTAFYLCASSITGVGETQYFGPGTRLLVL.

This clone has only one observation. V and J are TRBV2 and TRBJ2-7; 7 bases are shared with TRBD1. This CDR3 is built from 14 residues. V lost 2 bases to trimming and J lost 7 bases; unmatched junction nucleotides: 8. Looked up from germline, CDR1 is SNHLY and CDR2 is FYNNEI. The CDR3 nucleotides are TGTGCCAGCAGTGAATCGGGACAGCTTCGGGAGCAGTACTTC. Translating gives CASSESGQLREQYF.

This clone showed up many times. Written as DNA, the CDR3 is TGTGCCACGACTAGCGGGGAGGAGACCCAGTACTTC. The encoded protein is CATTSGEETQYF. The genes are TRBV10-3 and TRBJ2-5; TRBD2 agrees at 11 bases. Trimming at V came to 10 bases and at J to 5 bases, leaving 3 bases not matched to a gene. The length of the CDR3 is 12 residues. CDR1 and CDR2 from the germline V gene are ENHRY and SYGVKD.

This clone is a singleton in its sample. The genes are TRBV28 and TRBJ2-7; D perhaps matches TRBD2 (6 bases). Germline V CDR1 and CDR2: MDHEN, SYDVKM. The V end was cut by 7 bases, the J end by 0 bases, with 13 bases between. This CDR3 has 14 residues. CDR3 nucleotides: TGTGCCAGCACCCTTGGGCGGGGCTCCTACGAGCAGTACTTC. Translating gives CASTLGRGSYEQYF.

This chain connects TRBV5-4 to TRBJ2-5; 7 bases are shared with TRBD1. Trimming removed 0 bases from V and 4 bases from J; junction bases left unmatched: 9. CDR1 and CDR2 (germline): SGHNT, YYREEE (reference sequence). This CDR3 has 16 amino acids. The CDR3 DNA follows: TGTGCCAGCAGCTTGGCGGGTTCGACAGGGTCAGAGACCCAGTACTTC. This translates into CASSLAGSTGSETQYF.

J is TRBJ1-4 and V is TRBV4-2; perhaps TRBD1 as D (5 bases). From germline, CDR1 is LGHNA and CDR2 YNFKEQ. The CDR3 covers 16 residues. V lost 0 bases and J 7 bases, leaving 15 bases between the germline ends. For the CDR3, the DNA is TGTGCCAGCAGCCAAGAGAGGGGTGGTTTGGGTGAAAAACTGTTTTTT. This encodes CASSQERGGLGEKLFF.

There are a few counts of this clone. The chain is built from TRBV11-2 and TRBJ2-1, with D possibly matching TRBD1 (5 bases). Trimming shortened V by 7 bases and J by 3 bases, and 16 bases separated the two germline ends. CDR3 length: 15 residues. Germline V lookup: CDR1 SGHAT, CDR2 FQNNGV. The CDR3 region is CASNRVQGGYNEQFF. The DNA for the CDR3 is TGTGCCAGCAACCGTGTCCAGGGTGGCTACAATGAGCAGTTCTTC.

In this sample, this clone turned up a few times. This chain links TRBV7-3 with TRBJ2-3, with 9 bases identical to TRBD2. Germline V gene data show CDR1 as SGHTA and CDR2 as FQGTGA. The CDR3 runs 17 residues. V lost 3 bases, J lost 0 bases, and 7 bases stayed unmatched. The CDR3, as DNA: TGTGCCAGCAGCTTCGCTTCTAGCGGGATTAGCACAGATACGCAGTATTTT. Amino acid sequence: CASSFASSGISTDTQYF.

The rearrangement links TRBV5-6 to TRBJ2-3; the D is unclear. V shed 4 bases and J shed 0 bases, with 9 bases lying between them. The length of the CDR3 is 14 residues. The germline V gene encodes CDR1 SGHDT and CDR2 YYEEEE. The CDR3 region is CASSPTPSTDTQYF. DNA of the CDR3: TGTGCCAGCAGCCCTACCCCTAGCACAGATACGCAGTATTTT.

V and J are TRBV10-3 and TRBJ2-1; D is unclear. Germline-derived CDR1 and CDR2 are ENHRY and SYGVKD. The CDR3 has 14 amino acids. Trimming removed 0 bases from V and 7 bases from J, with 10 bases in between. This CDR3 is CAISESRQLNEQFF. CDR3 DNA: TGTGCCATCAGTGAGTCCAGGCAGCTTAATGAGCAGTTCTTC.

This clone was detected a few times. The chain recombines TRBV7-9 with TRBJ2-3; no definite D call. In germline, CDR1 is SEHNR, CDR2 FQNEAQ (reference sequence). Trimming shortened V by 3 bases and J by 0 bases, and 10 bases separated the two germline ends. CDR3 length equals 15 residues. As DNA, the CDR3 is TGTGCCAGCAGCTTGCAAGGGATTAGCACAGATACGCAGTATTTT. This sequence encodes CASSLQGISTDTQYF.

V is TRBV5-4 and J is TRBJ2-7; D is possibly TRBD1 (5 bases). The CDR3 runs 13 residues. Trimming stripped 4 bases from V and 3 bases from J, with 11 bases between. Germline lookup yields CDR1 SGHNT and CDR2 YYREEE (reference sequence). The CDR3 here is CASSADSYYEQYF. CDR3 bases: TGTGCCAGCAGCGCAGACAGTTACTACGAGCAGTACTTC.

The V and J genes are TRBV5-1 and TRBJ1-1, with a tentative D call TRBD1 (6 bases). The CDR3 spans 15 residues. V shed 3 bases and J shed 5 bases, with 17 bases lying between them. Germline V gives CDR1 SGHRS, CDR2 YFSETQ. CDR3 loop: CASSSLGGRETEAFF. CDR3 DNA: TGCGCCAGCAGCTCCCTGGGGGGGCGGGAGACTGAAGCTTTCTTT.

The chain combines TRBV10-3 with TRBJ2-5, with a possible D match to TRBD1 (6 bases). V was pared by 6 bases and J by 5 bases, with 10 bases between. CDR1 and CDR2 (germline): ENHRY, SYGVKD. This CDR3 has 12 residues. CDR3 DNA sequence: TGTGCCATCAGGGACAGTGCGGAGACCCAGTACTTC. Residues: CAIRDSAETQYF.

The sample holds a few counts of this clone. The V and J genes are TRBV27 and TRBJ2-5; the match to TRBD2 covers 9 bases. Unmatched junction bases numbered 11, after V lost 7 bases and J lost 5 bases. Looked up from germline, CDR1 is MNHEY and CDR2 is SMNVEV (reference sequence). CDR3 length equals 15 residues. CDR3 amino acids: CASNQLGLAWETQYF. The CDR3 DNA reads TGTGCCAGCAACCAACTGGGACTAGCATGGGAGACCCAGTACTTC.

This clone showed up just a few times. This chain connects TRBV29-1 to TRBJ1-5; perhaps TRBD1 as D (6 bases). CDR1 and CDR2 (germline): SQVTM, ANQGSEA. This CDR3 is built from 15 residues. Trimming cost V 4 bases and J 2 bases, with 15 bases left between them. CDR3 in DNA: TGCAGCGTTGGGGAAAGGGGGTTCGGCAATCAGCCCCAGCATTTT. Encoded protein: CSVGERGFGNQPQHF.

This clone was counted between two and nine times. V and J are TRBV9 and TRBJ1-4, with D possibly being TRBD1 (5 bases). Germline V lookup: CDR1 SGDLS, CDR2 YYNGEE. V shed 0 bases and J shed 4 bases, with 10 bases lying between them. CDR3 length equals 15 residues. CDR3 in amino acids: CASSVAPGVNEKLFF. CDR3 nucleotides: TGTGCCAGCAGCGTAGCTCCGGGGGTTAATGAAAAACTGTTTTTT. Based on the CDR3 plus reference TRBV9 and TRBJ1-4, the full variable domain is DSGVTQTPKHLITATGQRVTLRCSPRSGDLSVYWYQQSLDQGLQFLIQYYNGEERAKGNILERFSAQQFPDLHSELNLSSLELGDSALYFCASSVAPGVNEKLFFGSGTQLSVL.